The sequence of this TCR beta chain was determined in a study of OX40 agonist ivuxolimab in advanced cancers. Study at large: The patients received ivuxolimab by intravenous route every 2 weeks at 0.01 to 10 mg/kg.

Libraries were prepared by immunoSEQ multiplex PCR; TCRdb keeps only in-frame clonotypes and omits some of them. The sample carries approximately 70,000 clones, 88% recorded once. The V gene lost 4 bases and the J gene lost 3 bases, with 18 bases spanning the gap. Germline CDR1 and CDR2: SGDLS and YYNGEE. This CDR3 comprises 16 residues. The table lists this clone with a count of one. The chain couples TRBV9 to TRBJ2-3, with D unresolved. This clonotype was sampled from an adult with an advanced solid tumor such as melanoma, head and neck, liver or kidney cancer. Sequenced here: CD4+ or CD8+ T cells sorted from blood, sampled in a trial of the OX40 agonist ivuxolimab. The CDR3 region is CASSTLGRLGTDTQYF. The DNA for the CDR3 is TGTGCCAGCAGCACTCTGGGTCGGCTGGGGACAGATACGCAGTATTTT. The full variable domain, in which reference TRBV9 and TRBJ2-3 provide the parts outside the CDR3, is DSGVTQTPKHLITATGQRVTLRCSPRSGDLSVYWYQQSLDQGLQFLIQYYNGEERAKGNILERFSAQQFPDLHSELNLSSLELGDSALYFCASSTLGRLGTDTQYFGPGTRLTVL.